The TCR beta chain under discussion was sequenced for a study of blood T cell repertoires in COVID-19 (dated by TCRdb to 2019 to 2021). For the study in its entirety: Collaborator samples came from the United States, Italy and Spain and covered acute and convalescent phases of COVID-19. The material from the prospective study consisted of cDNA or gDNA derived from T cells, B-cell-depleted T cells, or PBMCs. Deeply sampled blood TCRbeta repertoires from subjects exposed to, actively infected with, or recovered from COVID-19 were included in the dataset. The repertoires were released in a freely available public database meant as a resource for research on the immune response to SARS-CoV-2. Samples were obtained from the ongoing ImmuneRACE study (first 160 participants) and from 1,254 subjects provided by 6 global collaborators. The sample metadata nearly always contained a de-identified subject ID, COVID-19 status, age in years and sex. Where available, HLA class I and class II types were obtained from metadata supplied by the sample provider rather than from assay-based typing.

Each collaborating institution followed its own protocols to collect whole blood in K2EDTA tubes. For TCRbeta analysis, collaborators shipped samples as frozen whole blood, isolated PBMCs, or DNA extracted from either of those sample types. What the study reported, not specific to this receptor: The amount of clinical and demographic metadata varied by source and participant and was provided uncurated.

CDR3 length: 11 amino acids, cysteine to phenylalanine. The kept DNA is CDR3 alone, 33 bases in frame from the first base. Trimming accounts for 7 bases at V and 6 bases at J, while the number of junction bases matched to no gene is 2. The CDR1 and CDR2 encoded by the germline V gene are SQVTM and ANQGSEA. TCRbeta CDR3 regions were amplified from genomic DNA using the immunoSEQ Assay, a bias-controlled multiplex PCR. Turning to the authors' computational methods: Nucleated cell counts per sample were estimated from amplification of reference gene primers within the assay. To quantify the absolute abundance of each unique TCRbeta CDR3 rearrangement, sequence reads were collapsed and filtered. For each sample, productive Simpson clonality was calculated as the square root of Simpson's diversity index over productive rearrangements. TCRdb holds this immuneACCESS table with in-frame rearrangements only. Some clones are missing; in checked studies, unresolved V genes explain under half, and the rest has no known cause. The V and J calls and clone size come from that table; D and trimming were worked out from the DNA. The sample includes 200,000 to 250,000 clones, with about nine tenths observed a single time. The ten largest clones take up 4.4% of the sample.

Relative to its sample, this clone is medium-sized (0.01 to 0.1%). The antigen it recognizes is unknown. The input lacks base qualities; no much larger clone sits a single base away. The sample consisted of peripheral blood. The sequence was collected from a man in his forties or fifties with acute or convalescent COVID-19. The chain is assembled from TRBV29-1 and TRBJ1-3; 8 nucleotides in the junction match TRBD1. The CDR3 has the sequence CSATGENTIYF. The nucleotide sequence is given as TGCAGCGCGACAGGGGAAAACACCATATATTTT.